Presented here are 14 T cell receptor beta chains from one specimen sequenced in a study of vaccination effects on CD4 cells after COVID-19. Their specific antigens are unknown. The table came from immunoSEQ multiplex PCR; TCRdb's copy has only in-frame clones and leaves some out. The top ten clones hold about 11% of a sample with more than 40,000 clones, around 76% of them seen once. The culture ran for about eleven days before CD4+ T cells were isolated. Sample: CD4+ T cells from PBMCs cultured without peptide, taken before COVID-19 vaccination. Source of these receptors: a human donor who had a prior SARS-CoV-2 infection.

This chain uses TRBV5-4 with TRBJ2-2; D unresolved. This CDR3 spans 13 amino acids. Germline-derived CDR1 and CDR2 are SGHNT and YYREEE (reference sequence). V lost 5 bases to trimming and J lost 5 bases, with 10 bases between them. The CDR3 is CASSSVVTGELFF. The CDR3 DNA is TGTGCCAGCAGTTCCGTGGTAACCGGGGAGCTGTTTTTT.

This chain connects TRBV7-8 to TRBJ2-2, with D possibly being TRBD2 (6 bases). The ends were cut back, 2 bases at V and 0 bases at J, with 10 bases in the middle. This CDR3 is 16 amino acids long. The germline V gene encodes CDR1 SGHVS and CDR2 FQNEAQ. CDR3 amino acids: CASSLMAGSNTGELFF. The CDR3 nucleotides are TGTGCCAGCAGCTTAATGGCGGGGTCGAACACCGGGGAGCTGTTTTTT.

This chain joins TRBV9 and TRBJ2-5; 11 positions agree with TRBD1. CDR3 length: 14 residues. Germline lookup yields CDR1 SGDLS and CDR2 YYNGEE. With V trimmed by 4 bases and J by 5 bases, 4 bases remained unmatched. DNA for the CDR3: TGTGCCAGCAGCTTCCGGGACAGGGGGGAGACCCAGTACTTC. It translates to CASSFRDRGETQYF.

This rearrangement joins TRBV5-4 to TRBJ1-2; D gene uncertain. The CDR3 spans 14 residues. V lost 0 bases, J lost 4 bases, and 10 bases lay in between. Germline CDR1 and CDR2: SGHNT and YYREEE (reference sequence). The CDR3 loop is CASSLDSRSYGYTF. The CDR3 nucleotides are TGTGCCAGCAGCTTGGACAGCCGCTCCTATGGCTACACCTTC. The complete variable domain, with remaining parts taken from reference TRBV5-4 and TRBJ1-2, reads ETGVTQSPTHLIKTRGQQVTLRCSSQSGHNTVSWYQQALGQGPQFIFQYYREEENGRGNFPPRFSGLQFPNYSSELNVNALELDDSALYLCASSLDSRSYGYTFGSGTRLTVV.

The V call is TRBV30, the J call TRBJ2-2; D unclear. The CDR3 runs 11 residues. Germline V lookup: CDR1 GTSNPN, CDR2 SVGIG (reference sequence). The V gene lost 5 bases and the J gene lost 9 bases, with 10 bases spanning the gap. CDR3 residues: CAWGRHRELFF. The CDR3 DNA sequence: TGTGCCTGGGGCCGGCATCGGGAGCTGTTTTTT.

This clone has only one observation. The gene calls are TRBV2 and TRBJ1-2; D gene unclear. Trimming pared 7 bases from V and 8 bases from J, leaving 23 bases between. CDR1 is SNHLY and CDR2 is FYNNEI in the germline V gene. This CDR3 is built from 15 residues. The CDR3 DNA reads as TGTGCCAGCACCGGCGTTGGCAGCCTTAAAGACGGCTACACCTTC. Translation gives CASTGVGSLKDGYTF.

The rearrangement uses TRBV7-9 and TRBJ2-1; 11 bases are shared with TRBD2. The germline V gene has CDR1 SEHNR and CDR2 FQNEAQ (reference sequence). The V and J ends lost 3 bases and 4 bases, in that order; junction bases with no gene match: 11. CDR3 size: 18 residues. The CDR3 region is CASSFSGTSGAGYNEQFF. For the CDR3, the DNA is TGTGCCAGCAGCTTTTCCGGGACTAGCGGAGCGGGATACAATGAGCAGTTCTTC. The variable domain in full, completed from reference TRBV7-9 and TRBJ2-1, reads DTGVSQNPRHKITKRGQNVTFRCDPISEHNRLYWYRQTLGQGPEFLTYFQNEAQLEKSRLLSDRFSAERPKGSFSTLEIQRTEQGDSAMYLCASSFSGTSGAGYNEQFFGPGTRLTVL.

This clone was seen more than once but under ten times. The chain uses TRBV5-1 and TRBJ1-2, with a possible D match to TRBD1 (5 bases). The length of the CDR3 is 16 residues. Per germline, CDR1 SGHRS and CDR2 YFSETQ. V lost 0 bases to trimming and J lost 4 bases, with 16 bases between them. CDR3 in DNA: TGCGCCAGCAGCTTGGGAGTCGGGGCGGTAGGCTATGGCTACACCTTC. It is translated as CASSLGVGAVGYGYTF.

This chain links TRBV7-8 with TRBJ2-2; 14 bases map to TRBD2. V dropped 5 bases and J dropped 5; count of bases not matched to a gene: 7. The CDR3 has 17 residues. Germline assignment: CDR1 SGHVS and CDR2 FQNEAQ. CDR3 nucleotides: TGTGCCAGCAGCCCGGGACTAGCGGGGGCAAGGACCGGGGAGCTGTTTTTT. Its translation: CASSPGLAGARTGELFF.

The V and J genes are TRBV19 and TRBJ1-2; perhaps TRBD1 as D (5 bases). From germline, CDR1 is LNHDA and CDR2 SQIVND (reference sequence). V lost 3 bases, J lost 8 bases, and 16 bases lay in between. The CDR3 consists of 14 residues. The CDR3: CASSILWQGGGYTF. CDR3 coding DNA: TGTGCCAGTAGTATTCTTTGGCAGGGCGGAGGCTACACCTTC.

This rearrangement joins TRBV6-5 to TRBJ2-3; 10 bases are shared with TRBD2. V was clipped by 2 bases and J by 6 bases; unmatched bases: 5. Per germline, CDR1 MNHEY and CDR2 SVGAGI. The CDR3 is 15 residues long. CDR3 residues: CASSYGTSGEDTQYF. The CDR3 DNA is TGTGCCAGCAGTTACGGTACTAGCGGGGAGGATACGCAGTATTTT.

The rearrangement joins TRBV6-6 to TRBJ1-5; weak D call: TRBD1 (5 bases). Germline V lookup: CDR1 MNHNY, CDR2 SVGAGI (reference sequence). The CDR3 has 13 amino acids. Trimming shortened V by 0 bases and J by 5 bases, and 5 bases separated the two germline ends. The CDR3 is CASSYSGDQPQHF. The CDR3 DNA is TGTGCCAGCAGTTACTCGGGGGATCAGCCCCAGCATTTT.

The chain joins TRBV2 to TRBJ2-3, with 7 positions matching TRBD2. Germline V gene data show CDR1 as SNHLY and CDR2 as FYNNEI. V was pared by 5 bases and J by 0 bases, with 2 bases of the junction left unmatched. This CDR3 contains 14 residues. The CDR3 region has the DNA TGTGCCAGCAGTTCGACTAGCAGCACAGATACGCAGTATTTT. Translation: CASSSTSSTDTQYF.

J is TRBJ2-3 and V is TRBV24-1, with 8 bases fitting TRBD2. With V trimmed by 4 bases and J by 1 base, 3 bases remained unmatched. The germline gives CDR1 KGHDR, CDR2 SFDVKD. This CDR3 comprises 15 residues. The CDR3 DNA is TGTGCCACCAGTGACCGGGAGGGAGGCACAGATACGCAGTATTTT. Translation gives CATSDREGGTDTQYF.